A selection of T cell receptor beta chains follows, all from one sample in a study of T cell changes during pregnancy in multiple sclerosis. The method was immunoSEQ multiplex PCR; TCRdb's version includes in-frame clones alone and lacks a portion of them. The data contain under 70,000 clones, approximately 94% of them singletons. The sequences come from CD8+ T cells from peripheral blood mononuclear cells, collected after pregnancy. The receptors shown here come from a female donor with multiple sclerosis, enrolled in a pregnancy study. Both conserved end residues are part of each CDR3. A D gene is named only where the DNA matches it firmly. The size entry is marked missing in some rows and otherwise reads once, few, many or a size class.

.	TRBV5-1	TRBJ2-7	.	TGCGCCAGCAGGGACTTGGTAGAGCAGTACTTC	CASRDLVEQYF
.	TRBV9	TRBJ2-1	.	TGTGCCAGCGGTTCGGTTCATGAGCAGTTCTTC	CASGSVHEQFF
.	TRBV29-1	TRBJ1-3	.	TGCAGCGTTGCTTCCGGGGGAAACACCATATATTTT	CSVASGGNTIYF
.	TRBV7-3	TRBJ2-3	TRBD2	TGTGCCAGCAGCCTCGGACTAGCTCCCGATACGCAGTATTTT	CASSLGLAPDTQYF
.	TRBV7-2	TRBJ2-7	TRBD2	TGTGCCAGCCGGGAACTAGCGAATTACGAGCAGTACTTC	CASRELANYEQYF
.	TRBV10-1	TRBJ2-7	.	TGCGCCAGCAGTGAGGGCAGGAGCGTCACGGGGGACGAGCAGTACTTC	CASSEGRSVTGDEQYF
.	TRBV25-1	TRBJ1-2	.	TGTGCCAGCAGTGTTCAGGATTACTATGGCTACACCTTC	CASSVQDYYGYTF
.	TRBV30	TRBJ2-2	.	TGTGCCTGGAGTGCCCCGGCAGGAGGTTTGAACACCGGGGAGCTGTTTTTT	CAWSAPAGGLNTGELFF
.	TRBV5-1	TRBJ1-1	.	TGCGCCAGCAGCTTGTCGGTGAACACTGAAGCTTTCTTT	CASSLSVNTEAFF
.	TRBV11-2	TRBJ2-5	.	TGTGCCAGCAGCCGGGACGGGGGGACCCAGTACTTC	CASSRDGGTQYF
.	TRBV28	TRBJ2-7	.	TGTGCCAGTACCGAGCAAAACGAGCAGTACTTC	CASTEQNEQYF
.	TRBV9	TRBJ2-1	TRBD2	TGTGCCAGCAGCGCGGGACTAGCGGGGGGAAATGAGCAGTTCTTC	CASSAGLAGGNEQFF
.	TRBV7-9	TRBJ2-1	.	TGTGCCAGCAGCTCGACTAGGCAGGAGCAGTTCTTC	CASSSTRQEQFF
.	TRBV27	TRBJ2-2	TRBD2	TGTGCCAGCAGTTTATCGCCTAGCGGGAACACCGGGGAGCTGTTTTTT	CASSLSPSGNTGELFF
.	TRBV9	TRBJ2-2	.	TGTGCCAGCAGCGTAGCTAGCGCGGTGGGGGAGCTGTTTTTT	CASSVASAVGELFF
.	TRBV29-1	TRBJ2-1	TRBD2	TGCAGCGTTGAGGGGACTAGCGACTACAGCTCCTACAATGAGCAGTTCTTC	CSVEGTSDYSSYNEQFF
.	TRBV28	TRBJ2-7	.	TGTGCCAGCAGTTTGAAGGGCCAGGGAACCCGTAACTCCTACGAGCAGTACTTC	CASSLKGQGTRNSYEQYF
.	TRBV30	TRBJ2-7	.	TGTGCCCACGACCGGGAAGGATCCTACGAGCAGTACTTC	CAHDREGSYEQYF
.	TRBV27	TRBJ2-6	.	TGTGCCAGCAGCCCCGTAGGGGTCTCTGGGGCCAACGTCCTGACTTTC	CASSPVGVSGANVLTF
.	TRBV12-5	TRBJ1-2	.	TGTGCTAGTATCGGCGGCAGGGTGGATGGCTACACCTTC	CASIGGRVDGYTF
.	TRBV7-9	TRBJ1-5	.	TGTGCCAGCAGCTCAGCGGGGCTATCTCAGCCCCAGCATTTT	CASSSAGLSQPQHF
.	TRBV6-5	TRBJ1-1	.	TGTGCCAGCAGTTCGCCGGGACAGAACACTGAAGCTTTCTTT	CASSSPGQNTEAFF
.	TRBV15	TRBJ1-1	.	TGTGCCACCAGCACGGAGACGAACACTGAAGCTTTCTTT	CATSTETNTEAFF
.	TRBV27	TRBJ1-1	TRBD1	TGTGCCAGCAGTGCTGACAGGGGTGGCACTGAAGCTTTCTTT	CASSADRGGTEAFF
.	TRBV7-9	TRBJ1-4	.	TGTGCCAGCAGCGAAAGAGGACAGCGGTCGGAAAAACTGTTTTTT	CASSERGQRSEKLFF
.	TRBV29-1	TRBJ1-2	.	TGCAGCGTTGGGAGCGCCGGGGTCTATGGCTACACCTTC	CSVGSAGVYGYTF
once	TRBV19	TRBJ2-7	.	TGTGCCAGTAGTCCCTCCGTGTCGGGTGGCTACGAGCAGTACTTC	CASSPSVSGGYEQYF
.	TRBV15	TRBJ2-7	TRBD2	TGTGCCACCAGCACTCTAGCGGGAGGGCGCTACGAGCAGTACTTC	CATSTLAGGRYEQYF
.	TRBV5-4	TRBJ2-1	TRBD2	TGTGCCAGCAGCGGACTAGCGGGAGGGCAAGGAGACAATGAGCAGTTCTTC	CASSGLAGGQGDNEQFF
.	TRBV10-3	TRBJ2-7	TRBD1	TGTGCCATCAGTTTCTCAATGGACAGGGGAGGGTACGAGCAGTACTTC	CAISFSMDRGGYEQYF
.	TRBV27	TRBJ1-1	TRBD1	TGTGCCAGCAGTTTAGGGACAGGGCCCACTGAAGCTTTCTTT	CASSLGTGPTEAFF
.	TRBV18	TRBJ2-1	TRBD1	TGTGCCAGCTCACCATGGGCAGGGGGTAATGAGCAGTTCTTC	CASSPWAGGNEQFF
.	TRBV28	TRBJ2-7	.	TGTGCCAGCAGCCTCCTCGGTTTGGCGACTGTCGACGAGCAGTACTTC	CASSLLGLATVDEQYF
.	TRBV5-1	TRBJ2-7	TRBD2	TGCGCCAGCAGCTACCAGAATACCGGGACTAGTTACGAGCAGTACTTC	CASSYQNTGTSYEQYF
.	TRBV5-6	TRBJ2-7	.	TGTGCCAGCAGCTTGGGGGGGCAGCAGTACTTC	CASSLGGQQYF
once	TRBV5-1	TRBJ1-1	TRBD1	TGCGCCAGCAGCTTACAGGGGGAGGGGTGGACTGAAGCTTTCTTT	CASSLQGEGWTEAFF
.	TRBV7-6	TRBJ2-7	TRBD2	TGTGCCAGCATCCTTACCGTTAGCGGGATCACCTACGAGCAGTACTTC	CASILTVSGITYEQYF